The 7 T cell receptor beta chains in this list originate from one sample, sequenced in a study of cytomegalovirus exposure and HLA in healthy donors. Primers for the PCR totalled 60 Vbeta and 13 Jbeta. Sequencing was performed with immunoSEQ multiplex PCR; in TCRdb, only in-frame clones are kept and a portion is missing. The sample lists hundreds of thousands of clones; 80% to 90% were seen once. The specimen sequenced was PBMCs. The receptors stem from a woman aged 18-29 years in good health and CMV-seronegative.

This clone was seen only once. In DNA, the CDR3 is TGTGCCAGCAGCACCAGCGGCCCTTCCTACGAGCAGTACTTC. This codes for CASSTSGPSYEQYF. This chain links TRBV9 with TRBJ2-7; D perhaps matches TRBD2 (5 bases). Germline V gives CDR1 SGDLS, CDR2 YYNGEE. V was clipped by 4 bases and J by 1 base, with 12 bases between them. The CDR3 has 14 amino acids.

A single count supports this clone. The rearrangement uses TRBV29-1 and TRBJ2-3, with 7 bases lining up with TRBD2. The CDR3 contains 16 residues. CDR1 SQVTM and CDR2 ANQGSEA come from the germline V gene. With 4 bases clipped from V and 2 bases from J, the junction kept 12 bases outside the gene matches. CDR3 in DNA: TGCAGCGTTGGCAGCGGGACCATAGTCTACACAGATACGCAGTATTTT. Translation: CSVGSGTIVYTDTQYF.

V and J are TRBV10-2 and TRBJ1-6; 11 bases match TRBD1. The trim removed 6 bases at V and 9 bases at J, leaving 1 base unmatched. The CDR3 has 13 amino acids. The germline gives CDR1 WSHSY, CDR2 SAAADI. CDR3 bases: TGCGCCAGCAGAGGACAGGGGGCTTCACCCCTCCACTTT. It encodes CASRGQGASPLHF.

CDR3 nucleotides: TGCGCCAGCAGTGACTCATTGGACAGTAAGGAAGCTTTCTTT. Amino acid sequence: CASSDSLDSKEAFF. The V and J genes are TRBV10-1 and TRBJ1-1; maybe TRBD1 (6 bases). The CDR3 totals 14 residues. V gave up 3 bases and J gave up 8 bases, with 16 bases separating them. The germline V gene has CDR1 WNHNN and CDR2 SYGVQD (reference sequence).

This chain links TRBV6-5 with TRBJ2-1; the D is unclear. The CDR3 extends over 14 amino acids. V lost 5 bases to trimming and J lost 0 bases, with 8 bases between them. The V gene's germline CDR1 is MNHEY and CDR2 SVGAGI. CDR3 amino acids: CASSPDSSYNEQFF. CDR3 nucleotides: TGTGCCAGCAGTCCTGACTCCTCCTACAATGAGCAGTTCTTC.

The chain combines TRBV4-3 with TRBJ1-2; D is unresolved. CDR1 is LGHNA, CDR2 YSLEER, per germline. The CDR3 runs 15 residues. V lost 0 bases to trimming and J lost 6 bases, with 14 bases between them. CDR3 DNA sequence: TGCGCCAGCAGCCAAGAAGGCGGGGTAGGCCATGGCTACACCTTC. Amino acid sequence: CASSQEGGVGHGYTF.

This clone was seen more than once but under ten times. J is TRBJ1-1 and V is TRBV6-6; D is undetermined. V was shortened by 6 bases and J by 3 bases, with 8 bases between the two germline ends. The germline gives CDR1 MNHNY, CDR2 SVGAGI (reference sequence). The CDR3 length is 12 residues. The CDR3 DNA follows: TGTGCCAGCAGGTGGAGGGACACTGAAGCTTTCTTT. Its translation is CASRWRDTEAFF.